The clone carrying this TCR beta chain was counted a single time. The CDR3 extends over 17 amino acids. CDR1 and CDR2 (germline): LGHDT, YNNKEL (reference sequence). V was clipped by 0 bases and J by 3 bases; unmatched bases: 6. Measured with immunoSEQ multiplex PCR; TCRdb has only the in-frame clones, and not every one. The sample holds about 230,000 clones; 81% are singletons and the top ten take approximately 8%. The data derive from a study of blood T cell repertoires in COVID-19. The clonotype was recovered from a woman aged 80 or over with acute or convalescent COVID-19. The sample was peripheral blood. This sequence joins TRBV3-1 (or the pseudogene TRBV3-2) and TRBJ2-1; 9 bases match TRBD2. The CDR3 sequence is CASSQESGTSSYNEQFF. Here the CDR3 DNA reads TGTGCCAGCAGCCAAGAATCTGGGACTAGCAGCTACAATGAGCAGTTCTTC.